A single T cell receptor beta chain is shown here with its context. Antigen unknown. Sequence at one end of the junction differs from germline and may be a read error. Time point defined: 12 to 13 months of natalizumab therapy. Method: immunoSEQ multiplex PCR; TCRdb's copy keeps in-frame clones and lacks some. The sample has around 25,000 clones, approximately 90% seen once; the top ten hold about 2%. This sample is drawn from a study of multiple sclerosis patients with progressive multifocal leukoencephalopathy. Study results and caveats: Whether JC virus or general immunocompromise explains the findings remained unclear.

This CDR3 is built from 16 residues. Germline lookup yields CDR1 SEHNR and CDR2 FQNEAQ (reference sequence). The source of this sequence is a man aged 30-40 years with multiple sclerosis. V and J are TRBV7-9 and TRBJ1-2; TRBD1 matches at 7 bases. Sample: PBMCs, taken from a patient treated with natalizumab. The CDR3 spells CAGSPPDRDHNYGYTF. CDR3 sequence (DNA): TGTGCCGGCAGCCCGCCCGACAGGGACCATAACTATGGCTACACCTTC.